This T cell receptor (beta chain) comes out of a study of cytomegalovirus exposure and HLA in healthy donors. The study's findings and limits: It was reported that the classifier diagnosed cytomegalovirus status with high specificity and sensitivity in both the original and validation cohorts.

To note about this clone: Antigen: not known.

V shed 6 bases and J 10 bases; nucleotides not matched to a gene: 7. The CDR3 length is 14 residues. CDR1 SNHLY and CDR2 FYNNEI come from the germline V gene. TCRdb keeps only in-frame clones here, not all; method: immunoSEQ multiplex PCR. Among around 80,000 clones listed, about 95% were seen once. This sequence joins TRBV2 and TRBJ2-1; 12 nucleotides line up with TRBD2. The sample consisted of PBMCs. This receptor was taken from a woman under 30 in good health and CMV-seronegative. CDR3 sequence reads: CASSLTSGRGEQFF. The CDR3 nucleotides are TGTGCCAGCAGCCTGACTAGCGGGAGAGGCGAGCAGTTCTTC.